Reported below is one T cell receptor beta chain. What it recognizes is unknown. Unique molecular identifiers (one per individual cDNA molecule) were attached. TCRdb ran MiXCR on the 5' RACE reads and lists one entry per CDR3 protein. The profile shows 20,000 to 30,000 distinct CDR3 sequences, 4% to 4.5% of them singletons. The CDR3 totals 15 residues. Germline assignment: CDR1 MNHEY and CDR2 SVGEGT. V lost 7 bases, J lost 0 bases, and 13 bases lay in between. This sample is drawn from a study of early T cells in non-severe SARS-CoV-2 infection. At the level of the study: Whole-blood bulk RNA, unsorted, was sequenced, and chains were unpaired. Study-level findings and limits: Comparison of clonotypes with VDJdb favored anti-spike CD8 responses while missing private and CD4 specificities.

This sequence joins TRBV6-2 or TRBV6-3 and TRBJ2-1, with D possibly matching TRBD1 (6 bases). Source material: whole blood. This clonotype originated in an adult who was a healthcare worker with PCR-confirmed SARS-CoV-2 infection or an uninfected control (not recorded which). CDR3 loop: CASNFDRSSYNEQFF. CDR3 sequence (DNA): TGTGCCAGCAATTTTGACAGGAGCTCCTACAATGAGCAGTTCTTC.